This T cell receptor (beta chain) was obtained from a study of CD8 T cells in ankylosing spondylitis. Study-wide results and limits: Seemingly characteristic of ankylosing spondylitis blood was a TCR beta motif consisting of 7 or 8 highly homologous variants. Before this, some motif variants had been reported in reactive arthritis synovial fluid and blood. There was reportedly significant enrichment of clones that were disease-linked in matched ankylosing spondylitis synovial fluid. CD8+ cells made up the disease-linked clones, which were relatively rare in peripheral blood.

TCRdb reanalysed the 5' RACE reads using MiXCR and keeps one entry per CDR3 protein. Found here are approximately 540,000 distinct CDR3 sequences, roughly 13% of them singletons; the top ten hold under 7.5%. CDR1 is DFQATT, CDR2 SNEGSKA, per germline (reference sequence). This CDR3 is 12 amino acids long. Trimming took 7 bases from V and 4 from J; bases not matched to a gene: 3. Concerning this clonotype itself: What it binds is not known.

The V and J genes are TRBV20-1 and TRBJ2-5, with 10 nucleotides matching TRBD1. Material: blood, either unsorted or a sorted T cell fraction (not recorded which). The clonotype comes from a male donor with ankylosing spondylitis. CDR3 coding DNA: TGCAGTGGACAGGGGGCTGGAGAGACCCAGTACTTC. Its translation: CSGQGAGETQYF.